This T cell receptor (beta chain) was found in a study of cytomegalovirus exposure and HLA in healthy donors. Whole-study results and caveats: Clusters of TCRs from the first cohort tended to co-occur in the 120 validation repertoires (as a later analysis found).

In regard to this clone: As yet, its antigen is unknown.

TCRdb's copy holds only in-frame clones and misses some; the assay was immunoSEQ multiplex PCR. The sample comprises around 58,000 clones, 75% to 90% of which are singletons, and roughly 1.8% rests with the top ten. The sample was PBMCs. The TCR was taken from a woman between 18 and 29 years old in good health and CMV-seronegative.

The CDR3 DNA reads TGTGCCAGCAGTGAGACGACAGATAGCAATCAGCCCCAGCATTTT. This translates into CASSETTDSNQPQHF. The chain combines TRBV28 with TRBJ1-5; tentative D call: TRBD1 (5 bases). Trimming took off 5 bases at V and 0 bases at J, with 11 bases between the two ends. Germline CDR1 is MDHEN and CDR2 is SYDVKM. The CDR3 totals 15 residues.